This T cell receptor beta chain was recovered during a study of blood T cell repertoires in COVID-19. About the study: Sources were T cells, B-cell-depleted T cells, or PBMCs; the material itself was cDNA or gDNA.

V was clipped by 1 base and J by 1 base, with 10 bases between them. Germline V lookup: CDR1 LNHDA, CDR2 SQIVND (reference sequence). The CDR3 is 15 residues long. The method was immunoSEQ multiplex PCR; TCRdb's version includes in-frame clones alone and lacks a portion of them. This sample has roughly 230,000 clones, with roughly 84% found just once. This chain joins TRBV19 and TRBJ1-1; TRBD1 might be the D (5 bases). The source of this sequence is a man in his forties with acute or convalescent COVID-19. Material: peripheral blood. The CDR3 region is CASSIVWGANTEAFF. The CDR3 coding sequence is TGTGCCAGTAGTATAGTATGGGGCGCGAACACTGAAGCTTTCTTT.